This TCR beta chain was sequenced during a study of blood T cell repertoires in COVID-19. At the level of the study: Samples taken during acute and convalescent COVID-19 were collected in the United States, Italy and Spain.

With 1 base clipped from V and 2 bases from J, the junction kept 10 bases outside the gene matches. The CDR3 contains 18 residues. Germline V gene lookup returns CDR1 SGHVS and CDR2 FNYEAQ. Assay used: immunoSEQ multiplex PCR; TCRdb lists only in-frame clones, some missing. The sample has about 64,000 clones; 82% are singletons. This TCR came from a human donor in a cohort sampled during active COVID-19. V and J are TRBV7-6 and TRBJ1-3; 8 bases are shared with TRBD1. The source material was peripheral blood. The DNA for the CDR3 is TGTGCCAGCAGCTTAGAGTTCCCCCAGGGGGCTCCTGGAAACACCATATATTTT. The encoded protein is CASSLEFPQGAPGNTIYF.